The 26 T cell receptor beta chains reported below all come from one sample, sequenced in a study of a mutant IDH1 vaccine in newly diagnosed glioma. Specified time point: week 5, during vaccination. Topical imiquimod accompanied each vaccine dose, which consisted of 300 ug of mutant IDH1 20-mer peptide. Antigen specificity for these receptors is unknown. Profiled with immunoSEQ multiplex PCR; TCRdb holds only in-frame clones, not every one. The table has around 78,000 clones, roughly nine tenths seen once. The sequencing used PBMCs, collected from a glioma patient whose treatment included an IDH1 peptide vaccine. The receptors were gathered from a woman in her 50s with glioma.

This chain joins TRBV28 and TRBJ1-2, with 7 bases fitting TRBD1. The V gene's germline CDR1 is MDHEN and CDR2 SYDVKM. J lost 8 bases, V lost 6 bases, and 12 bases had no gene match. The CDR3 totals 14 residues. In nucleotides, the CDR3 is TGTGCCAGCAGATACATTGGGACAGCTATAGGCTACACCTTC. Its translation is CASRYIGTAIGYTF.

V and J are TRBV6-5 and TRBJ2-1, with TRBD1 matching 9 bases. Germline CDR1 reads MNHEY; CDR2 reads SVGAGI. This CDR3 contains 14 residues. V was pared by 6 bases and J by 8 bases, with 8 bases of the junction left unmatched. The CDR3 coding sequence is TGTGCCAGCAGATCTGGACAGGGGCGGGATGAGCAGTTCTTC. This encodes CASRSGQGRDEQFF.

V is TRBV7-3 and J is TRBJ2-3; TRBD2 matches at 13 bases. This CDR3 region has 17 residues. The V and J ends lost 4 bases and 5 bases, in that order; junction bases with no gene match: 9. Looked up from germline, CDR1 is SGHTA and CDR2 is FQGTGA. Here the CDR3 reads CASSSQGGLAGEDTQYF. The CDR3 coding sequence is TGTGCCAGCAGCTCCCAAGGAGGACTAGCGGGAGAAGATACGCAGTATTTT.

The V gene is TRBV5-1, the J gene TRBJ1-1, with a weak D call TRBD1 (5 bases). V was shortened by 3 bases and J by 1 base, with 10 bases between the two germline ends. Germline CDR1 SGHRS, CDR2 YFSETQ. The CDR3 runs 14 residues. The CDR3: CASSSAGRNTEAFF. CDR3 sequence (DNA): TGCGCCAGCAGCTCAGCGGGGCGGAACACTGAAGCTTTCTTT.

The chain joins TRBV28 to TRBJ1-5; the match to TRBD1 covers 7 bases. Germline CDR1 reads MDHEN; CDR2 reads SYDVKM. V was pared by 2 bases and J by 6 bases, with 4 bases of the junction left unmatched. The CDR3 runs 14 residues. CDR3 amino acids: CASSLGGGGQPQHF. CDR3 nucleotides: TGTGCCAGCAGTTTAGGAGGGGGCGGTCAGCCCCAGCATTTT.

The chain links TRBV5-6 to TRBJ1-5; 7 bases agree with TRBD1. V shed 0 bases, J shed 6 bases, and the junction held 6 bases outside the gene matches. This CDR3 spans 15 amino acids. The V gene's germline CDR1 is SGHDT and CDR2 YYEEEE. In DNA form, the CDR3 reads TGTGCCAGCAGCTTGGGGGGTCCAGGGGGTCAGCCCCAGCATTTT. It is translated as CASSLGGPGGQPQHF.

The rearrangement joins TRBV9 to TRBJ2-1, with TRBD1 matching 10 bases. In germline, CDR1 is SGDLS, CDR2 YYNGEE. Germline trimming cut 7 bases from V and 3 bases from J; bases unmatched to any gene: 4. The CDR3 extends over 14 amino acids. For the CDR3, the DNA is TGTGCCAGCGGTCGGGACAGGGGCTACAATGAGCAGTTCTTC. Translation gives CASGRDRGYNEQFF.

This rearrangement joins TRBV5-4 to TRBJ2-5; the D is unclear. With 5 bases removed from V and 1 base from J, the gap between germline ends came to 15 bases. Per the germline V gene, CDR1 is SGHNT and CDR2 is YYREEE (reference sequence). The CDR3 consists of 15 residues. The chain's CDR3 is CASSSSLASQETQYF. The CDR3 nucleotides are TGTGCCAGCAGTAGCTCCCTGGCCAGCCAAGAGACCCAGTACTTC.

The genes are TRBV5-1 and TRBJ1-1; maybe TRBD1 (6 bases). The V and J ends lost 5 bases and 4 bases respectively, with 12 bases between them. Germline-derived CDR1 and CDR2 are SGHRS and YFSETQ. This CDR3 spans 13 amino acids. This chain's CDR3 is CASRRGEGTEAFF. The CDR3, as DNA: TGCGCCAGCAGGAGGGGGGAAGGCACTGAAGCTTTCTTT.

This rearrangement joins TRBV6-5 to TRBJ2-1; D is unclear. Deletions cut 5 bases from V and 7 bases from J, with 15 bases between. This CDR3 is built from 14 residues. Per the germline V gene, CDR1 is MNHEY and CDR2 is SVGAGI. As DNA, the CDR3 is TGTGCCAGCAGTGCCTGGAGCGCAGAGAATGAGCAGTTCTTC. Encoded protein: CASSAWSAENEQFF.

The V gene is TRBV2, the J gene TRBJ2-7; D remains unclear. Looked up from germline, CDR1 is SNHLY and CDR2 is FYNNEI. This CDR3 has 14 residues. V was trimmed by 5 bases and J by 6 bases, leaving 17 bases between them. Written as DNA, the CDR3 is TGTGCCAGCAGTCCCACTACTTATCATGGCGAGCAGTACTTC. It is translated as CASSPTTYHGEQYF.

This clone was seen more than once but under ten times. This chain connects TRBV7-2 to TRBJ2-5, with TRBD2 matching 16 bases. With 3 bases clipped from V and 2 bases from J, the junction kept 0 bases outside the gene matches. The germline CDR1 and CDR2 sequences are SGHTA and FQGNSA. CDR3 length: 16 amino acids. CDR3 protein: CASSLGLAGGQETQYF. The CDR3 DNA sequence: TGTGCCAGCAGCTTGGGACTAGCGGGAGGGCAAGAGACCCAGTACTTC.

The V gene is TRBV5-8, the J gene TRBJ1-1; D unresolved. V was cut by 0 bases and J by 5 bases, with 8 bases left in between. CDR1 is SGHTS, CDR2 YDEGEE, per germline. The CDR3 has 13 residues. Written as DNA, the CDR3 is TGTGCCAGCAGCTTGGAGGTGGGGACTGAAGCTTTCTTT. Translated: CASSLEVGTEAFF.

V usage is TRBV7-9 and J usage is TRBJ2-3; unclear D gene. Germline V gives CDR1 SEHNR, CDR2 FQNEAQ (reference sequence). V lost 10 bases to trimming and J lost 3 bases, with 5 bases between them. This CDR3 spans 10 amino acids. The CDR3 DNA reads TGTGCCATCCTGACAGATACGCAGTATTTT. Protein: CAILTDTQYF.

The chain recombines TRBV2 with TRBJ2-2; D uncertain. CDR1 and CDR2 (germline): SNHLY, FYNNEI. The CDR3 runs to 13 residues. V shed 6 bases and J shed 7 bases, with 12 bases lying between them. The DNA for the CDR3 is TGTGCCAGCAGACCCGACTCGTTCGGGGAGCTGTTTTTT. The encoded protein is CASRPDSFGELFF.

V is TRBV29-1 and J is TRBJ1-2; TRBD1 might be the D (6 bases). From germline, CDR1 is SQVTM and CDR2 ANQGSEA. CDR3 length: 13 amino acids. Between the trimmed V and J ends, which lost 0 bases and 8 bases, there was a span of 13 bases. Here the CDR3 DNA reads TGCAGCGTTGAAGACGGGGGCAGGACGGGCTACACCTTC. This encodes CSVEDGGRTGYTF. The full variable domain, rest sourced from reference TRBV29-1 and TRBJ1-2, is SAVISQKPSRDICQRGTSLTIQCQVDSQVTMMFWYRQQPGQSLTLIATANQGSEATYESGFVIDKFPISRPNLTFSTLTVSNMSPEDSSIYLCSVEDGGRTGYTFGSGTRLTVV.

The J gene is TRBJ2-5, the V gene TRBV18, with 16 bases matching TRBD2. V lost 8 bases to trimming and J lost 4 bases; unmatched junction nucleotides: 13. The CDR3 spans 18 residues. Germline V gene lookup returns CDR1 KGHSH and CDR2 LQKENI. The CDR3 DNA reads as TGTGCCAGCAGAGGCCCCGGGACTAGCGGGAGGGCCCTAGAGACCCAGTACTTC. Translating gives CASRGPGTSGRALETQYF.

V and J are TRBV5-1 and TRBJ2-7, with TRBD2 matching over 7 bases. Germline CDR1 SGHRS, CDR2 YFSETQ. V trimming: 0 bases; J trimming: 0 bases; junction bases outside the gene matches: 6. This CDR3 has 16 amino acids. DNA for the CDR3: TGCGCCAGCAGCTTGGATTGGACTAGAAGCTCCTACGAGCAGTACTTC. Its translation: CASSLDWTRSSYEQYF.

The chain joins TRBV13 to TRBJ2-2; TRBD2 matches at 11 bases. The CDR3 totals 17 residues. Germline CDR1 reads PRHDT; CDR2 reads FYEKMQ (reference sequence). V was clipped by 4 bases and J by 4 bases; unmatched bases: 8. The chain's CDR3 is CASSSLVAGGSTGELFF. The DNA of the CDR3 is TGTGCCAGCAGCTCCCTGGTAGCGGGAGGGAGCACCGGGGAGCTGTTTTTT.

The V call is TRBV27, the J call TRBJ1-6; a weak D match, TRBD1 (5 bases). Germline V gives CDR1 MNHEY, CDR2 SMNVEV (reference sequence). The CDR3 contains 17 residues. Trimming took off 8 bases at V and 0 bases at J, with 17 bases between the two ends. The DNA for the CDR3 is TGTGCCAGCTCATTCAGGGTCCCGAGCTCCTATAATTCACCCCTCCACTTT. It encodes CASSFRVPSSYNSPLHF.

J is TRBJ2-7 and V is TRBV7-9; tentative D call: TRBD2 (5 bases). There are 14 residues in the CDR3. Trimming took 0 bases from V and 4 from J, leaving 10 bases between them. Germline V lookup: CDR1 SEHNR, CDR2 FQNEAQ (reference sequence). The CDR3 is CASSLAGARYEQYF. The CDR3 nucleotides are TGTGCCAGCAGCTTAGCGGGAGCCAGGTACGAGCAGTACTTC.

The chain couples TRBV18 to TRBJ2-1; a possible D gene is TRBD2 (6 bases). The CDR3 spans 17 residues. In germline, CDR1 is KGHSH, CDR2 LQKENI. Trimming removed 3 bases from V and 2 bases from J, with 17 bases in between. CDR3 bases: TGTGCCAGCTCACCGGCTATTAGAGGCGGGGCCTACAATGAGCAGTTCTTC. Amino acids: CASSPAIRGGAYNEQFF.

V is TRBV10-3 and J is TRBJ2-1; the match to TRBD2 covers 13 bases. The CDR3 totals 22 residues. The trim removed 2 bases at V and 0 bases at J, leaving 16 bases unmatched. CDR1 is ENHRY and CDR2 is SYGVKD in the germline V gene. For the CDR3, the DNA is TGTGCCATCAGTGAGACTCCGGGACTAGCGGGAAGGTTACGAAGCTCCTACAATGAGCAGTTCTTC. Encoded protein: CAISETPGLAGRLRSSYNEQFF.

CDR3 in DNA: TGTGCCTGGAGTGCGGGGGGGTTAGGGTACGAGCAGTACTTC. It yields the protein CAWSAGGLGYEQYF. The rearrangement uses TRBV30 and TRBJ2-7; the match to TRBD2 covers 8 bases. The germline gives CDR1 GTSNPN, CDR2 SVGIG (reference sequence). V was clipped by 1 base and J by 4 bases; unmatched bases: 6. This CDR3 comprises 14 residues.

There are a few counts of this clone. The chain combines TRBV14 with TRBJ1-1; 7 nucleotides line up with TRBD1. The germline CDR1 and CDR2 sequences are SGHDN and FVKESK. This CDR3 spans 18 amino acids. Losses at the gene ends were 4 bases for V and 1 base for J; bases not matched to a gene: 15. CDR3: CASSPPTGHPSRNTEAFF. For the CDR3, the DNA is TGTGCCAGCAGCCCTCCGACAGGGCACCCCTCCCGGAACACTGAAGCTTTCTTT. Using reference TRBV14 and TRBJ1-1 for the parts outside the CDR3, the full variable domain is EAGVTQFPSHSVIEKGQTVTLRCDPISGHDNLYWYRRVMGKEIKFLLHFVKESKQDESGMPNNRFLAERTGGTYSTLKVQPAELEDSGVYFCASSPPTGHPSRNTEAFFGQGTRLTVV.

J is TRBJ1-4 and V is TRBV28; D unresolved. The V end lost 8 bases, the J end lost 4 bases, and 8 bases lay between the germline ends. CDR1 is MDHEN, CDR2 SYDVKM, per germline. This CDR3 is built from 12 residues. CDR3 sequence reads: CASRTGNEKLFF. The DNA of the CDR3 is TGTGCCAGCCGGACGGGTAATGAAAAACTGTTTTTT.